The 21 T cell receptor beta chains presented below share a single source sample, sequenced in a study of blood T cell repertoires in COVID-19. Using immunoSEQ multiplex PCR, the repertoire was profiled, and TCRdb retains in-frame clones only, with some absent. The sample lists roughly 430,000 clones; 70% to 90% were seen once. The sample comprised PBMCs or T cells enriched from blood (not recorded which). The receptors derive from a woman in her forties with acute COVID-19.

The rearrangement joins TRBV4-1 to TRBJ1-3; D unresolved. Germline lookup yields CDR1 MGHRA and CDR2 YSYEKL. Trimming left V 4 bases short and J 4 bases short, with 11 bases between. There are 14 residues in the CDR3. DNA for the CDR3: TGCGCCAGCAGCCTAACCTCGAGCGGAAACACCATATATTTT. The encoded protein is CASSLTSSGNTIYF.

The chain carries TRBV4-1 and TRBJ1-2; a weak D match, TRBD1 (6 bases). Trimming cost V 3 bases and J 3 bases, with 23 bases left between them. The CDR3 loop spans 18 amino acids. Germline lookup yields CDR1 MGHRA and CDR2 YSYEKL. CDR3 region: CASSQGEVVTGLDYGYTF. The CDR3 coding sequence is TGCGCCAGCAGCCAGGGTGAGGTTGTCACAGGGTTGGACTATGGCTACACCTTC.

The V call is TRBV6-1, the J call TRBJ1-3, with TRBD1 matching over 7 bases. The length of the CDR3 is 15 residues. Germline trimming cut 3 bases from V and 3 bases from J; bases unmatched to any gene: 5. CDR1 is MNHNS and CDR2 is SASEGT in the germline V gene. The CDR3 DNA reads TGTGCCAGCAGTGAGTACGACAGGGATGGAAACACCATATATTTT. Its protein product is CASSEYDRDGNTIYF.

The V call is TRBV5-4, the J call TRBJ2-5; 7 positions match TRBD2. This CDR3 is built from 15 residues. Germline CDR1 and CDR2: SGHNT and YYREEE (reference sequence). V lost 0 bases and J lost 2; bases outside the gene matches: 4. The DNA for the CDR3 is TGTGCCAGCAGCTTGGCGGGAGGCCGACAAGAGACCCAGTACTTC. This gives the protein CASSLAGGRQETQYF.

The genes are TRBV6-9 and TRBJ2-3, with D uncertain. The CDR3 is 15 amino acids. CDR1 is MNHGY, CDR2 SVAAGI, per germline. V was trimmed by 0 bases and J by 0 bases, leaving 7 bases between them. The CDR3 region has the DNA TGTGCCAGCAGTTATTCCCCCAATAGCACAGATACGCAGTATTTT. Its protein product is CASSYSPNSTDTQYF.

The J gene is TRBJ1-4, the V gene TRBV30; 9 bases are a match to TRBD1. Germline V CDR1 and CDR2: GTSNPN, SVGIG (reference sequence). The V and J ends lost 2 bases and 6 bases, in that order; junction bases with no gene match: 1. CDR3 length: 13 residues. The CDR3 coding sequence is TGTGCCTGGAGTCGGGACAGGGATGAAAAACTGTTTTTT. Its protein product is CAWSRDRDEKLFF.

Here the CDR3 reads CASSEQTGAARPQHF. The CDR3 DNA reads TGTGCCAGCAGTGAACAGACAGGGGCCGCCCGGCCCCAGCATTTT. V usage is TRBV2 and J usage is TRBJ1-5; 8 bases agree with TRBD1. The V segment lost 2 bases and the J segment 9 bases; nucleotides outside the gene matches: 9. Per germline, CDR1 SNHLY and CDR2 FYNNEI. The CDR3 contains 15 residues.

This chain uses TRBV3-1 (or the pseudogene TRBV3-2) with TRBJ1-3; D may be TRBD1 (5 bases). Trimming removed 0 bases from V and 7 bases from J, with 13 bases in between. This CDR3 has 15 amino acids. Per the germline V gene, CDR1 is LGHDT and CDR2 is YNNKEL (reference sequence). CDR3 loop: CASSQDPGEGNTIYF. Here the CDR3 DNA reads TGTGCCAGCAGCCAAGATCCCGGGGAGGGGAACACCATATATTTT.

The rearrangement uses TRBV2 and TRBJ2-7, with a tentative D call TRBD2 (5 bases). Between the trimmed V and J ends, which lost 3 bases and 2 bases, there was a span of 11 bases. CDR1 is SNHLY, CDR2 FYNNEI, per germline. CDR3 length: 14 residues. The CDR3 loop reads CASSEQTKPYEQYF. For the CDR3, the DNA is TGTGCCAGCAGTGAGCAGACTAAACCCTACGAGCAGTACTTC.

The chain couples TRBV2 to TRBJ1-1, with unresolved D. Germline CDR1 reads SNHLY; CDR2 reads FYNNEI. The CDR3 is 9 amino acids. Trimming cost V 7 bases and J 10 bases, with 7 bases left between them. The CDR3 DNA sequence: TGTGCCAGCAAATATTTAGCTTTCTTT. Translation: CASKYLAFF.

The chain uses TRBV5-4 and TRBJ1-6; 10 bases are shared with TRBD1. V dropped 4 bases and J dropped 6; count of bases not matched to a gene: 4. Germline V gene lookup returns CDR1 SGHNT and CDR2 YYREEE (reference sequence). The CDR3 is made up of 15 amino acids. The CDR3 sequence is CASSRGTGVNSPLHF. CDR3 DNA: TGTGCCAGCAGCCGAGGGACAGGGGTTAATTCACCCCTCCACTTT. Full variable domain (missing parts from reference TRBV5-4 and TRBJ1-6): ETGVTQSPTHLIKTRGQQVTLRCSSQSGHNTVSWYQQALGQGPQFIFQYYREEENGRGNFPPRFSGLQFPNYSSELNVNALELDDSALYLCASSRGTGVNSPLHFGNGTRLTVT.

The CDR3: CASNPQRGNTGELFF. For the CDR3, the DNA is TGTGCCAGCAACCCCCAGCGGGGGAACACCGGGGAGCTGTTTTTT. J is TRBJ2-2 and V is TRBV7-9, with 7 bases matching TRBD2. From germline, CDR1 is SEHNR and CDR2 FQNEAQ (reference sequence). V trimming: 7 bases; J trimming: 1 base; junction bases outside the gene matches: 6. CDR3 length: 15 residues.

J is TRBJ2-1 and V is TRBV7-9, with D uncertain. V lost 0 bases and J 3 bases, leaving 12 bases between the germline ends. CDR1 and CDR2 from the germline V gene are SEHNR and FQNEAQ (reference sequence). The CDR3 consists of 16 residues. As DNA, the CDR3 is TGTGCCAGCAGCTTAGCGCTCGGCTCGGGCTACAATGAGCAGTTCTTC. Amino acid sequence: CASSLALGSGYNEQFF.

The V gene is TRBV5-1, the J gene TRBJ2-1; the D gene is possibly TRBD1 (6 bases). The V gene's germline CDR1 is SGHRS and CDR2 YFSETQ. CDR3 size: 15 residues. V lost 0 bases to trimming and J lost 7 bases, with 14 bases between them. CDR3 sequence: CASSLVEGVTNEQFF. CDR3 DNA sequence: TGCGCCAGCAGCTTGGTAGAGGGGGTAACGAATGAGCAGTTCTTC. Filled out from reference TRBV5-1 and TRBJ2-1, the complete variable domain reads KAGVTQTPRYLIKTRGQQVTLSCSPISGHRSVSWYQQTPGQGLQFLFEYFSETQRNKGNFPGRFSGRQFSNSRSEMNVSTLELGDSALYLCASSLVEGVTNEQFFGPGTRLTVL.

A note on this clone: This sample also contains other DNA sequences that code for the same CDR3. This chain uses TRBV2 with TRBJ2-5, with 8 nucleotides matching TRBD1. V lost 4 bases to trimming and J lost 5 bases; unmatched junction nucleotides: 3. Germline lookup yields CDR1 SNHLY and CDR2 FYNNEI. This CDR3 has 13 residues. The CDR3 nucleotides read TGTGCCAGCAGTGGACAGGGGAGGGAGACCCAGTACTTC. Translating it yields CASSGQGRETQYF. The entire variable domain, with the rest obtained from reference TRBV2 and TRBJ2-5, is as follows: EPEVTQTPSHQVTQMGQEVILRCVPISNHLYFYWYRQILGQKVEFLVSFYNNEISEKSEIFDDQFSVERPDGSNFTLKIRSTKLEDSAMYFCASSGQGRETQYFGPGTRLLVL.

This clone was counted between two and nine times. The chain carries TRBV7-2 and TRBJ2-7; D gene unclear. CDR3 length: 14 residues. Trimming removed 6 bases at V and 2 bases at J, with 14 bases between. Looked up from germline, CDR1 is SGHTA and CDR2 is FQGNSA. The CDR3 region is CASSKFGLAYEQYF. In DNA form, the CDR3 reads TGTGCCAGCAGTAAATTCGGTCTAGCCTACGAGCAGTACTTC.

This chain joins TRBV15 and TRBJ2-7; D gene unclear. Germline assignment: CDR1 LNHNV and CDR2 YYDKDF (reference sequence). Trimming took off 3 bases at V and 3 bases at J, with 9 bases between the two ends. The CDR3 is made up of 13 amino acids. CDR3 sequence (DNA): TGTGCCACCAGCAGGGAGACGGACTACGAGCAGTACTTC. Protein product: CATSRETDYEQYF.

The V call is TRBV29-1, the J call TRBJ2-7, with TRBD2 matching over 9 bases. Germline V gene lookup returns CDR1 SQVTM and CDR2 ANQGSEA. The CDR3 has 11 residues. The V gene end was trimmed by 6 bases and the J gene end by 7 bases; junction bases not matched to a gene: 4. As DNA, the CDR3 is TGCAGCGTGAGACTAGCGGAGGAGCAGTACTTC. Encoded protein: CSVRLAEEQYF.

CDR3 DNA: TGTGCCAGCAGCTTACACCCGACAGGGAACACTGAAGCTTTCTTT. It translates to CASSLHPTGNTEAFF. The chain couples TRBV7-2 to TRBJ1-1, with a possible D match to TRBD1 (6 bases). The CDR3 is 15 amino acids. Trimming took 2 bases from V and 1 from J, leaving 11 bases between them. Per the germline V gene, CDR1 is SGHTA and CDR2 is FQGNSA.

The genes are TRBV2 and TRBJ2-3, with 10 bases lining up with TRBD1. This CDR3 region has 13 residues. Germline lookup yields CDR1 SNHLY and CDR2 FYNNEI. J was trimmed by 6 bases and V by 7 bases; bases with no gene match: 4. CDR3 sequence reads: CASNRDRGDTQYF. The CDR3 region has the DNA TGTGCCAGCAATAGGGACAGGGGTGATACGCAGTATTTT.

J is TRBJ1-2 and V is TRBV7-9; tentatively, D is TRBD1 (5 bases). CDR1 is SEHNR, CDR2 FQNEAQ, per germline (reference sequence). Trimming left V 6 bases short and J 1 base short, with 9 bases between. The CDR3 totals 13 residues. This chain's CDR3 is CASRPDSNYGYTF. The CDR3 coding sequence is TGTGCCAGCAGGCCTGACAGTAACTATGGCTACACCTTC.